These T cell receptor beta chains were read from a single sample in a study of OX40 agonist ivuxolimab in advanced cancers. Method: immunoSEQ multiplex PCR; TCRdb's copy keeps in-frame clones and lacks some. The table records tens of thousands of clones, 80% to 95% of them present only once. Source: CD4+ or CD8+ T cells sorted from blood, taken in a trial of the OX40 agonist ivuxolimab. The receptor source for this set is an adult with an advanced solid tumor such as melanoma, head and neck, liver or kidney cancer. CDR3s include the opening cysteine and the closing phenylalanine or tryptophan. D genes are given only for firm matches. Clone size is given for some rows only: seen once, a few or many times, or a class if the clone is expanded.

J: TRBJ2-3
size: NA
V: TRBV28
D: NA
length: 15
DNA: TGTGCCAGCAGTGCAGCTAGTGGATTAGAAGATACGCAGTATTTT
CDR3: CASSAASGLEDTQYF

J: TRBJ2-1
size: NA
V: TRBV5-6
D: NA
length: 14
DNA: TGTGCCAGCAGCCCTGGGACTTCCTACAATGAGCAGTTCTTC
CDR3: CASSPGTSYNEQFF

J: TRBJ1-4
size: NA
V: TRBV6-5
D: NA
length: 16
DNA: TGTGCCAGCAGTTACGACAGGTTCGCTGCTAATGAAAAACTGTTTTTT
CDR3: CASSYDRFAANEKLFF

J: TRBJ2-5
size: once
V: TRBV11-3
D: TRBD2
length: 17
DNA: TGTGCCAGCAGCTTAATGGGACTAGCGGGGATTCAAGAGACCCAGTACTTC
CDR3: CASSLMGLAGIQETQYF

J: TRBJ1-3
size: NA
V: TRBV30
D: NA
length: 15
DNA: TGTGCCTGGAGACGAGGGACGGGCTCTGGAAACACCATATATTTT
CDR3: CAWRRGTGSGNTIYF

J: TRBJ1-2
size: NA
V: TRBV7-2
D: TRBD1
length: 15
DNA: TGTGCCAGCAGCCGTACAGGGGACTCGTCGGTGGGCTACACCTTC
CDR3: CASSRTGDSSVGYTF

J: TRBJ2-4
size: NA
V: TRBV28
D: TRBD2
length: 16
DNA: TGTGCCAGCAGTCAGGTAGCGGGAGGGCCGAAAAACATTCAGTACTTC
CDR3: CASSQVAGGPKNIQYF

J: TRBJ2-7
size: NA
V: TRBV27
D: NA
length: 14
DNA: TGTGCCAGCAGAGGAACACAGGTCTCCTACGAGCAGTACTTC
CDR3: CASRGTQVSYEQYF

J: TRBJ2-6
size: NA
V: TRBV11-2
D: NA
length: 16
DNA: TGTGCCAGCAGCCCCCGCTACCGAGCTGGGGCCAACGTCCTGACTTTC
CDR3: CASSPRYRAGANVLTF

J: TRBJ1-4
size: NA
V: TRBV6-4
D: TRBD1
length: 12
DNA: TGTGCCAGCATCGGACAGGGGAGACAACTGTTTTTT
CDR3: CASIGQGRQLFF

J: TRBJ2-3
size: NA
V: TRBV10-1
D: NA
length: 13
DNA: TGCGCCAGCAGCGACAGGTGGGAGGATACGCAGTATTTT
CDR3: CASSDRWEDTQYF

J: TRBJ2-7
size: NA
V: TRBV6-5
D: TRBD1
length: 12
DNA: TGTGCCAGCAGCGACAGGGCCTACGAGCAGTACTTC
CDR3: CASSDRAYEQYF

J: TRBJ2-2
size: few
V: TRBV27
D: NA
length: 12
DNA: TGTGCCAGCAGTTTAACGGCCGGGGAGCTGTTTTTT
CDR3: CASSLTAGELFF

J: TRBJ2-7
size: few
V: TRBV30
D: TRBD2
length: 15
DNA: TGTGCCATCCGGGCGGGTAGCGGGAGTTTTTACGAGCAGTACTTC
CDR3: CAIRAGSGSFYEQYF

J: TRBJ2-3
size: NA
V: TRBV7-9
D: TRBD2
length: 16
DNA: TGTGCCAGCAGCTTAGGACTAGCGGGGAGGGAGGATACGCAGTATTTT
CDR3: CASSLGLAGREDTQYF

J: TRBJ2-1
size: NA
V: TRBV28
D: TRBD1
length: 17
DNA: TGTGCCAGCAGTACCCAACAGGCAGGGGGCTCTATTAGGGGGCAGTTCTTC
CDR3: CASSTQQAGGSIRGQFF

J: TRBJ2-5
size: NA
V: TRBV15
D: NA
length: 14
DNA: TGTGCCACCAGCAGATCGCAGGGGAGGGAGACCCAGTACTTC
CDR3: CATSRSQGRETQYF

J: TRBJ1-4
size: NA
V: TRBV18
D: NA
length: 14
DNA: TGTGCCAGCTCACCAGACAGAACTAATGAAAAACTGTTTTTT
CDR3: CASSPDRTNEKLFF

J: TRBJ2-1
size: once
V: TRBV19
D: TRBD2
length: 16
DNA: TGTGCCAGTAGTCCGGGACTAGCGGGGTTTTCGAATGAGCAGTTCTTC
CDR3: CASSPGLAGFSNEQFF

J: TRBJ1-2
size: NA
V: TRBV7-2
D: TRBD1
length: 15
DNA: TGTGCCAGCAGCTCGAGCGGGACAGGGGTTGGTGGCTACACCTTC
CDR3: CASSSSGTGVGGYTF

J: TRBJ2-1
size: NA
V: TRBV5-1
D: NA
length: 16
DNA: TGCGCCAGCAGCCCTAGGGGGGAGGGCCACAGGGGTGAGCAGTTCTTC
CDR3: CASSPRGEGHRGEQFF

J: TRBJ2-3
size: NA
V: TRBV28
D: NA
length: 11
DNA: TGTGCCAGCAGTTTACGGGAGAGGCAGTATTTT
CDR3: CASSLRERQYF

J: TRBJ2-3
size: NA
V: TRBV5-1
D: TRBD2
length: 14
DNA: TGCGCCAGTCTAGCGGGAGGGCCTGCAGATACGCAGTATTTT
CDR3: CASLAGGPADTQYF

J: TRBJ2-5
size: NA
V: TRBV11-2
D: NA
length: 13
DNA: TGTGCCAGCAGCGCTTCGGACGGGAACCCCCGGTACTTC
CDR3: CASSASDGNPRYF

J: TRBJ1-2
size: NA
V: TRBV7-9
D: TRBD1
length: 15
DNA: TGTGCCAGCAGCTCCAGCGACAGGGGGGCCTATGGCTACACCTTC
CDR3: CASSSSDRGAYGYTF

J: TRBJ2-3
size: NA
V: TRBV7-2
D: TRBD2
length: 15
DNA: TGTGCCAGCAGCTTAGTAAGCGGGAGTGCAGATACGCAGTATTTT
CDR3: CASSLVSGSADTQYF

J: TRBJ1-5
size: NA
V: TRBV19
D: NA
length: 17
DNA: TGTGCCAGTAATGAGGGCAGGGATCATCTTGTCAATCAGCCCCAGCATTTT
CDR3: CASNEGRDHLVNQPQHF

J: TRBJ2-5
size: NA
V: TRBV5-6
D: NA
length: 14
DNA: TGTACCAGCAGCCGGGGACGGGACCAAGAGACCCAGTACTTC
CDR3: CTSSRGRDQETQYF

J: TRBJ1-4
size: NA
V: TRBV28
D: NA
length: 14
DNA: TGTGCCAGCATGTTGTTGGGAAGCCATGAAAAACTGTTTTTT
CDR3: CASMLLGSHEKLFF

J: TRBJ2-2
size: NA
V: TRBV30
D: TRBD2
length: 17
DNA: TGTGCCTGGAATAATCGGGGACCGGGACTAGCGGCCGGGGAGCTGTTTTTT
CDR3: CAWNNRGPGLAAGELFF

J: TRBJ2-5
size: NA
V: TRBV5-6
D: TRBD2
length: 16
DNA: TGTGCCAGCAGCCTCAAGGTGGTAGCGGGTATCGAGACCCAGTACTTC
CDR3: CASSLKVVAGIETQYF

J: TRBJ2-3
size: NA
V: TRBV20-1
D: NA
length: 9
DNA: TGCAGTGGTGGGGGAACGCAGTATTTT
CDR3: CSGGGTQYF

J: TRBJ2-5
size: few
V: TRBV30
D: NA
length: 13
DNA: TGTGCCTGGAGTAGGCAGGGAGGAGAGACCCAGTACTTC
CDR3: CAWSRQGGETQYF

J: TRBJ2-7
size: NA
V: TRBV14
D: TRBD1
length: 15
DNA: TGTGCCAGCAGCCTGAGGACAGGGGGGACCTACGAGCAGTACTTC
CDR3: CASSLRTGGTYEQYF

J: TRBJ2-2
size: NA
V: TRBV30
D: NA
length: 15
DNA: TGTGCCTGGACCCATAAGGGGGGGAACACCGGGGAGCTGTTTTTT
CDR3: CAWTHKGGNTGELFF

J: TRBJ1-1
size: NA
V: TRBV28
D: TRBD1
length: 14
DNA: TGTGCCAGCAGGTTGGGACAGTTGAACACTGAAGCTTTCTTT
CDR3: CASRLGQLNTEAFF

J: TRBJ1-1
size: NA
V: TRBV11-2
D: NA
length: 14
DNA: TGTGCCAGCAGCCCCTCGTATGTAGGACATGAAGCTTTCTTT
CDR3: CASSPSYVGHEAFF

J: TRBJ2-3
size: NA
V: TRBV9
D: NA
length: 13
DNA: TGTGCCAGCAGCGTAGATGAGGGCGATACGCAGTATTTT
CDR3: CASSVDEGDTQYF

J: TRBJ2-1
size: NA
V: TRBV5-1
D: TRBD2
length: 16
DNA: TGCGCCAGCAGCTTACCGGGACTAGCGGGAGGGAATGAGCAGTTCTTC
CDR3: CASSLPGLAGGNEQFF

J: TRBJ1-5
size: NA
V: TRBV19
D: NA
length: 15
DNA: TGTGCCAGTAGGCGGGGCAGCAATAGCAATCAGCCCCAGCATTTT
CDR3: CASRRGSNSNQPQHF

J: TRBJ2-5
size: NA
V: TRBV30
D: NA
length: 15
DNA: TGTGCCTGGAGCCGACAGGTCATCCAGAAAGAGACCCAGTACTTC
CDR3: CAWSRQVIQKETQYF

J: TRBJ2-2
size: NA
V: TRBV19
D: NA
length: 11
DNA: TGTGCCAGTATGGGGACCGGGGAGCTGTTTTTT
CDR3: CASMGTGELFF

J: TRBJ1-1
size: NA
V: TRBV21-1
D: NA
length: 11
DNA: TGTGCCAGCAGCATCTACACTGAAGCTTTCTTT
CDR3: CASSIYTEAFF

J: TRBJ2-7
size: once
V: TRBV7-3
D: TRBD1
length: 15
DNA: TGTGCCAGCAGCGCATTGGGACAGGGAGCCTCCGAGCAGTACTTC
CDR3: CASSALGQGASEQYF

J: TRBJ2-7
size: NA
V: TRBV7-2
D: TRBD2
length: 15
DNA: TGTGCCAGCAGCTTATCACCACTAGCGGGAGACGAGCAGTACTTC
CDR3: CASSLSPLAGDEQYF

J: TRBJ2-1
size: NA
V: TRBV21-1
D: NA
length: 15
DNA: TGTGCCACCAATACCCGGAAACAGGGTTCGTCGTGGCAGTTCTTC
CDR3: CATNTRKQGSSWQFF

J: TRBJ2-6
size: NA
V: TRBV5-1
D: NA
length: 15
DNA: TGCGCCAGCAGCGGGTCGCCCTCTGGGGCCAACGTCCTGACTTTC
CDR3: CASSGSPSGANVLTF

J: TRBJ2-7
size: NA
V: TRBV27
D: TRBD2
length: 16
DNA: TGTGCCAGCAGTTTAGGGTCCGGCGGGAGTCGCTACGAGCAGTACTTC
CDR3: CASSLGSGGSRYEQYF